The rows below give T cell receptor beta chains drawn from one sample of a study of cytomegalovirus exposure and HLA in healthy donors. Here immunoSEQ multiplex PCR was the method, and the copy in TCRdb shows in-frame clones only, minus some. Of around 130,000 clones listed, 70% to 80% are singletons. Sequenced: PBMCs. Receptors originate from a woman aged 60-70 years in good health and CMV-seronegative. Each CDR3 is given with its conserved first and last residue. A D gene is named only where the DNA matches it firmly. A clone size is listed for some rows: how often the clone was seen (once, few, many), or a class if it is expanded.

v_call	j_call	d_call	clone_size	cdr3_nt	cdr3_aa
TRBV5-1	TRBJ1-4	TRBD1	.	TGCGCCAGCAGCTCCTCCGAACAGGGGGCCGGTGAAAAACTGTTTTTT	CASSSSEQGAGEKLFF
TRBV4-1	TRBJ2-3	.	.	TGCGCCAGCAGCCAGGCCCTCGCAGGGCTGGGCACAGATACGCAGTATTTT	CASSQALAGLGTDTQYF
TRBV27	TRBJ2-5	TRBD1	few	TGTGCCAGCAGCTCAGACAGGGCGCAAGAGACCCAGTACTTC	CASSSDRAQETQYF
TRBV5-6	TRBJ1-1	.	.	TGTGCCAGCAGCCTTTACAGGAGACAAGCTTTCTTT	CASSLYRRQAFF
TRBV29-1	TRBJ1-4	.	.	TGCAGCGTTTCTCGGGGGGGCAGTGGGGGACTGTTTTTT	CSVSRGGSGGLFF
TRBV27	TRBJ1-6	.	.	TGTGCCAGCAGTTTGGCAGGGTATCATTCACCCCTCCACTTT	CASSLAGYHSPLHF
TRBV2	TRBJ2-7	.	.	TGTGCCAGCAGTGTCAGACAGGCGATATCCTACGAGCAGTACTTC	CASSVRQAISYEQYF
TRBV7-9	TRBJ2-7	.	.	TGTGCCAGCAGCTTTCCCGCCTCCGGGGGCTACGAGCAGTACTTC	CASSFPASGGYEQYF
TRBV11-2	TRBJ2-1	TRBD2	.	TGTGCCAGCAGCTTGACTAGCGGGACCAACAATGAGCAGTTCTTC	CASSLTSGTNNEQFF
TRBV28	TRBJ1-2	.	.	TGTGCCACCTTAGTGGACAGTAACTATGGCTACACCTTC	CATLVDSNYGYTF
TRBV7-2	TRBJ2-1	TRBD2	.	TGTGCCAGCAGCCAGCACGGGGGGATGGGTAATGAGCAGTTCTTC	CASSQHGGMGNEQFF
TRBV28	TRBJ1-5	TRBD1	.	TGTGCCAGCACCCTGACAGGGGGAAGCAATCAGCCCCAGCATTTT	CASTLTGGSNQPQHF
TRBV25-1	TRBJ2-5	.	.	TGTGCCAGCAGTGGGACAGAAGAGACCCAGTACTTC	CASSGTEETQYF
TRBV30	TRBJ2-3	.	.	TGTGCCTGGAGCCTTATTGACTCGACAGATACGCAGTATTTT	CAWSLIDSTDTQYF
TRBV2	TRBJ1-1	TRBD1	.	TGTGCCAGCAGACGGACAGGGGGGTCGAACACTGAAGCTTTCTTT	CASRRTGGSNTEAFF
TRBV28	TRBJ2-5	.	.	TGTGCCAGCAGCCGACTAGGGGAGACCCAGTACTTC	CASSRLGETQYF
TRBV7-9	TRBJ2-7	TRBD2	.	TGTTCCAGCAGCTTAGGGGCTAGCGGGGGGGTATACTCCTCCTACGAGCAGTACTTC	CSSSLGASGGVYSSYEQYF
TRBV5-6	TRBJ2-7	.	.	TGTGCCAGCAGCCCCACAGGGTATCCCTCCTACGAGCAGTACTTC	CASSPTGYPSYEQYF
TRBV11-3	TRBJ2-2	TRBD2	.	TGTGCCAGCAGCCCACTCGCGGGAGGCCTAAACACCGGGGAGCTGTTTTTT	CASSPLAGGLNTGELFF
TRBV28	TRBJ2-7	TRBD2	.	TGTGCCAGCAGATATAGCGGGAATGGGATCGGCGAGCAGTACTTC	CASRYSGNGIGEQYF
TRBV2	TRBJ1-4	.	.	TGTGCCAGCCAGAGGTTAATCAATGAAAAACTGTTTTTT	CASQRLINEKLFF
TRBV7-9	TRBJ2-3	.	.	TGTTCCAGCAGCTTAGGAGAAGATACGCAGTATTTT	CSSSLGEDTQYF
TRBV30	TRBJ1-4	TRBD1	.	TGTGCCCTAAGGGACAGGGAGCAAGTTCGGCATGAAAAACTGTTTTTT	CALRDREQVRHEKLFF
TRBV2	TRBJ1-2	TRBD1	.	TGTGCCAGCAGTGAAAAAGGGACAGGGTTTGTTGGCTACACCTTC	CASSEKGTGFVGYTF
TRBV29-1	TRBJ1-2	.	.	TGCAGCGTGGTGGGGGGTAGGGACCATGGCTACACCTTC	CSVVGGRDHGYTF